The 2 T cell receptor beta chains given below trace back to one sample, sequenced in a study of PD-L1 blockade in urothelial cancer. Assay used: immunoSEQ multiplex PCR; TCRdb lists only in-frame clones, some missing. The data contain 50,000 to 55,000 clones, roughly 84% of them seen just once; the ten biggest clones take up about 20%. Stated time point: pretreatment peripheral blood. Sequences were derived from PBMCs, sampled around atezolizumab (anti-PD-L1) treatment. The receptors were sampled from a man between 60 and 75 years old with urothelial cancer.

The V gene is TRBV6-1, the J gene TRBJ1-1; D perhaps matches TRBD1 (5 bases). This CDR3 contains 14 residues. The germline V gene has CDR1 MNHNS and CDR2 SASEGT. V dropped 5 bases and J dropped 1 base, with 11 bases sitting between them. CDR3 protein: CASSLDTGNTEAFF. CDR3 in DNA: TGTGCCAGCAGTCTGGACACTGGGAACACTGAAGCTTTCTTT.

The DNA for the CDR3 is TGTGCCAGCAGCTACCAGAGCAGCGGTCGCGAGCAGTACTTC. Its translation: CASSYQSSGREQYF. The rearrangement links TRBV7-2 to TRBJ2-7, with D maybe TRBD2 (5 bases). V was trimmed by 4 bases and J by 6 bases, leaving 16 bases between them. The germline gives CDR1 SGHTA, CDR2 FQGNSA. The CDR3 runs 14 residues. The full variable domain, with the rest looked up from reference TRBV7-2 and TRBJ2-7, is GAGVSQSPSNKVTEKGKDVELRCDPISGHTALYWYRQSLGQGLEFLIYFQGNSAPDKSGLPSDRFSAERTGGSVSTLTIQRTQQEDSAVYLCASSYQSSGREQYFGPGTRLTVT.